This TCR beta chain was retrieved from a study of T cells of healthy individuals (dated by TCRdb to the late 2010s). A word on this clonotype: No cognate antigen has been identified for it. The sample holds no much larger clone one base away, and base qualities are not on file.

Library prep was done by 5' RACE. Sequencing relied on an Illumina MiSeq. In-frame beta chains were kept once TCRdb had trimmed the public reads at Q25 with fastp and called clones with MiXCR. Under each unique CDR3 protein, matching rows form one entry showing the most common genes and DNA. The sample contains tens of thousands of distinct CDR3 sequences, around 15% of them found a single time. Clones ranked in the top ten supply 4% to 5% of the sample. The sequence came from a human donor in good health.

The CDR3 reads as follows: CASSPGSSTEAFF. The sequenced DNA is TGTGCCAGCAGCCCAGGGAGTAGCACTGAAGCTTTCTTT. Recombination linked TRBV7-6 to TRBJ1-1, and perhaps TRBD1 as D gene, on 5 matching bases. V was cut back by 5 bases and J by 4 bases, leaving a gap of 11 bases between them. Spanning cysteine to phenylalanine, the CDR3 consists of 13 amino acids. Only CDR3 DNA is held: 39 bases, read in frame from base 1. CDR1 and CDR2 are read off the germline V gene as SGHVS and FNYEAQ. The full variable domain, with segments outside the CDR3 supplied by the reference TRBV7-6 and TRBJ1-1 proteins, appears as GAGVSQSPRYKVTKRGQDVALRCDPISGHVSLYWYRQALGQGPEFLTYFNYEAQQDKSGLPNDRFSAERPEGSISTLTIQRTEQRDSAMYRCASSPGSSTEAFFGQGTRLTVV.